This TCR beta chain was recorded in a study of T-cell reconstitution after alpha-beta-depleted transplantation in children. Whole-study findings and limits: Newly generated T cells supplied most T-cell counts and diversity one year post-transplant. Where some patients showed high TCRbeta diversity at day 60, it came from recipient T cells and thymic progenitors that had survived.

The sample holds a few counts of this clonotype. What it recognizes is unknown. The TCRbeta library incorporated unique molecular identifiers. MiXCR, applied by TCRdb to the PCR reads, yields one record per CDR3 protein. The sample lists about 200,000 distinct CDR3 sequences, just under 6.5% seen once, with around 4.1% in the top ten. V was trimmed by 5 bases and J by 1 base, leaving 12 bases between them. Germline CDR1 reads SGHTA; CDR2 reads FQGNSA. The CDR3 sequence is 16 residues long. The receptor was isolated from a girl under three years old with combined immunodeficiency, due to receive a stem cell transplant. The sample was PBMCs, taken before TCRalphabeta/CD19-depleted stem cell transplant. J is TRBJ2-6 and V is TRBV7-2; D is undetermined. The CDR3 bases are TGTGCCAGCAGCCCCGGGTTTTTTTCTGGGGCCAACGTCCTGACTTTC. Translated, it gives CASSPGFFSGANVLTF. Using reference TRBV7-2 and TRBJ2-6 for the parts outside the CDR3, the full variable domain is GAGVSQSPSNKVTEKGKDVELRCDPISGHTALYWYRQSLGQGLEFLIYFQGNSAPDKSGLPSDRFSAERTGGSVSTLTIQRTQQEDSAVYLCASSPGFFSGANVLTFGAGSRLTVL.